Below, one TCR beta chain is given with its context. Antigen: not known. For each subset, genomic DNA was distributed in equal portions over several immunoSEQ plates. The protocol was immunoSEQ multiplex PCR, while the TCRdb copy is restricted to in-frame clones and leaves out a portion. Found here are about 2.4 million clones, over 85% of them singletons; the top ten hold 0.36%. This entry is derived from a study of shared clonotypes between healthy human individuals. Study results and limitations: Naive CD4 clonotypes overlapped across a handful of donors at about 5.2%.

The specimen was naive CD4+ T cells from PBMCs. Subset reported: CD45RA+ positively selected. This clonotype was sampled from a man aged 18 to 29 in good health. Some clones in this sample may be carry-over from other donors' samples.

In DNA form, the CDR3 reads TGTGCCAGCAGCATGGGACTAGCGGGTTCCGAGCAGTTCTTC. It specifies CASSMGLAGSEQFF. The gene calls are TRBV11-2 and TRBJ2-1; TRBD2 matches 12 bases. Germline CDR1 is SGHAT and CDR2 is FQNNGV. This CDR3 has 14 amino acids. J was trimmed by 10 bases and V by 5 bases; bases with no gene match: 6.